This TCR beta chain appears in the sequencing data of a study of vaccination effects on CD4 cells after COVID-19. Across the whole study: Two convalescent patients were sampled 16 days and one week before vaccination.

This table comes from immunoSEQ multiplex PCR, and its TCRdb copy is limited to in-frame clones, with some not included. The sample consists of tens of thousands of clones, 75% to 85% of them appearing once. To note about this clone: The antigen is unknown.

ViraFEST used viral peptide pools to expand antigen-specific CD4+ T cells before sequencing. Around day 10 of culture, CD4+ T cells were separated out. The infection with SARS-CoV-2 (confirmed by PCR) occurred in this person between March and December 2020. Researchers assigned an HIV-1 Nef peptide pool to the negative control culture. The study's findings and limits: Whether induced by infection or by vaccine, clones showed marked clonal contraction late after vaccination. New vaccine-induced clones were the main type among post-vaccine spike-reactive clones in convalescents.

CDR1 SGHRS and CDR2 YFSETQ come from the germline V gene. V was pared by 4 bases and J by 4 bases, with 12 bases between. The CDR3 contains 14 residues. The source material was CD4+ T cells from PBMCs cultured with HIV peptides, sampled before COVID-19 vaccination. Subset meaning: HIV-1 Nef peptide pool negative control/reference culture. The genes are TRBV5-1 and TRBJ1-5; tentative D call: TRBD1 (6 bases). This TCR derives from a human donor who had a prior SARS-CoV-2 infection. The chain's CDR3 is CASSDGQPNQPQHF. DNA for the CDR3: TGCGCCAGCAGCGACGGACAGCCGAATCAGCCCCAGCATTTT.